The 16 T cell receptor beta chains reported below all come from one sample, sequenced in a study of T cells in Graves' hyperthyroidism and ophthalmopathy. It was RNA transcripts that yielded the amplified TCR beta CDR3 regions. A first-round RT-PCR of the TCR CDR3 used the HTBI primer set. TCRdb ran MiXCR on the multiplex PCR reads and lists one entry per CDR3 protein. Of 350,000 to 400,000 distinct CDR3 sequences detected, about 15% appear once; the ten largest clones hold 32%. Sequencing used blood. The receptors shown here come from a woman aged 25 to 45 with Graves' hyperthyroidism.

This clonotype was found many times. The CDR3 nucleotides read TGCAGTGCTAAACCTAACAGGTTCCAAGAGACCCAGTACTTC. The encoded protein is CSAKPNRFQETQYF. V and J are TRBV20-1 and TRBJ2-5; possibly TRBD1 for D (5 bases). The germline V gene has CDR1 DFQATT and CDR2 SNEGSKA (reference sequence). The CDR3 has 14 amino acids. V was shortened by 4 bases and J by 1 base, with 13 bases between the two germline ends.

This clonotype has just a few counts. One end of the junction varies from germline; a read error may be responsible. The gene calls are TRBV18 and TRBJ2-7; D not resolved. In germline, CDR1 is KGHSH, CDR2 LQKENI. The CDR3 is 13 residues long. CDR3 amino acids: CGSSPGIPPEQYF. The DNA of the CDR3 is TGTGGCAGCTCACCAGGAATCCCCCCCGAGCAGTACTTC. The full variable domain, completed using reference TRBV18 and TRBJ2-7, is NAGVMQNPRHLVRRRGQEARLRCSPMKGHSHVYWYRQLPEEGLKFMVYLQKENIIDESGMPKERFSAEFPKEGPSILRIQQVVRGDSAAYFCGSSPGIPPEQYFGPGTRLTVT.

The chain combines TRBV5-6 with TRBJ2-4; D is ambiguous. Germline CDR1 and CDR2: SGHDT and YYEEEE. CDR3 length: 17 amino acids. Trimming pared 2 bases from V and 1 base from J, leaving 16 bases between. The CDR3 here is CASSFFRTDVAKNIQYF. DNA of the CDR3: TGTGCCAGCAGCTTCTTCCGAACAGACGTGGCCAAAAACATTCAGTACTTC.

The V call is TRBV5-6, the J call TRBJ2-7, with D possibly TRBD2 on 6 matching bases. V was pared by 4 bases and J by 3 bases, with 14 bases between. The germline V gene has CDR1 SGHDT and CDR2 YYEEEE. The length of the CDR3 is 14 residues. In DNA, the CDR3 is TGTGCCAGCAGCGATAAAGGCGGGGACTACGAGCAGTACTTC. Protein sequence: CASSDKGGDYEQYF. Looking up the rest from reference TRBV5-6 and TRBJ2-7 gives the full variable domain: DAGVTQSPTHLIKTRGQQVTLRCSPKSGHDTVSWYQQALGQGPQFIFQYYEEEERQRGNFPDRFSGHQFPNYSSELNVNALLLGDSALYLCASSDKGGDYEQYFGPGTRLTVT.

This clonotype has only a few counts. The chain is built from TRBV29-1 and TRBJ2-3; weak D call: TRBD1 (6 bases). The CDR3 extends over 16 amino acids. Per the germline V gene, CDR1 is SQVTM and CDR2 is ANQGSEA. Deletions cut 3 bases from V and 4 bases from J, with 20 bases between. CDR3 residues: CSVESRQDRPSDTQYF. For the CDR3, the DNA is TGCAGCGTTGAGTCAAGACAGGACCGTCCCTCAGATACGCAGTATTTT.

This clonotype was recorded at least ten times. CDR3 nucleotides: TGTGCCAGCAGCTCCCTGGGCGGGGAGCAGTATTTT. Translating it yields CASSSLGGEQYF. V usage is TRBV7-2 and J usage is TRBJ2-7, with a tentative D call TRBD2 (6 bases). The end of the DNA aligns better with TRBJ2-3, so the J call may be wrong. CDR3 length: 12 residues. CDR1 and CDR2 (germline): SGHTA, FQGNSA.

This clonotype was detected ten times or more. The genes are TRBV6-1 and TRBJ2-7; D is tentatively TRBD1 or TRBD2 (5 bases each). This CDR3 contains 16 residues. From germline, CDR1 is MNHNS and CDR2 SASEGT. The V gene lost 5 bases and the J gene lost 2 bases, with 19 bases spanning the gap. This chain's CDR3 is CASSIGTDVLAYEQYF. CDR3 DNA: TGTGCCAGCAGTATAGGGACGGACGTCCTCGCCTACGAGCAGTACTTC.

This clonotype has a handful of counts. The V call is TRBV20-1, the J call TRBJ2-7, with 8 nucleotides matching TRBD2. This CDR3 comprises 15 residues. The junction had 8 bases not matched to a gene; V was cut back by 0 bases and J by 4 bases. Per the germline V gene, CDR1 is DFQATT and CDR2 is SNEGSKA (reference sequence). CDR3 in amino acids: CSARDLTGGPYEQYF. The CDR3 region has the DNA TGCAGTGCTAGAGATCTGACGGGAGGGCCTTACGAGCAGTACTTC.

This clonotype has a count of ten or more. Here the CDR3 DNA reads TGTGCCAGCTCACCACCGGGGGTCCAAGAGACCCAGTACTTC. Translated: CASSPPGVQETQYF. The V gene is TRBV18, the J gene TRBJ2-5; D might be TRBD1 or TRBD2, each matching 5 bases. This CDR3 has 14 amino acids. V lost 0 bases, J lost 1 base, and 6 bases lay in between. CDR1 and CDR2 (germline): KGHSH, LQKENI.

This clonotype has a count of ten or more. The V call is TRBV7-9, the J call TRBJ2-7, with a possible D match to TRBD1 (5 bases). Germline V lookup: CDR1 SEHNR, CDR2 FQNEAQ (reference sequence). This CDR3 is built from 14 residues. Trimming cost V 2 bases and J 3 bases, with 11 bases left between them. The CDR3 coding sequence is TGTGCCAGCAGCTTATCAGGGATTAACTACGAGCAGTACTTC. This codes for CASSLSGINYEQYF.

CDR3 in amino acids: CATSRNRGGGNQPQHF. The CDR3 nucleotides are TGTGCCACCAGCAGAAACAGGGGGGGAGGCAATCAGCCCCAGCATTTT. This sequence joins TRBV15 and TRBJ1-5; 8 positions agree with TRBD1. The junction had 5 bases not matched to a gene; V was cut back by 2 bases and J by 2 bases. This CDR3 is 16 amino acids long. Germline values: CDR1 LNHNV, CDR2 YYDKDF (reference sequence).

This clonotype was detected many times. J is TRBJ2-5 and V is TRBV28; D possibly corresponds to TRBD1 (7 bases). CDR3 length equals 14 residues. Germline V gene lookup returns CDR1 MDHEN and CDR2 SYDVKM. V shed 5 bases and J shed 3 bases, with 13 bases lying between them. As DNA, the CDR3 is TGTGCCAGCAGTCGGGGGACAGTAAAAGAGACCCAGTACTTC. It yields the protein CASSRGTVKETQYF.

This clonotype occurred many times. The chain couples TRBV27 to TRBJ2-1, with a possible D match to TRBD1 (5 bases). The germline V gene encodes CDR1 MNHEY and CDR2 SMNVEV (reference sequence). V dropped 3 bases and J dropped 7 bases, with 10 bases sitting between them. CDR3 length: 13 residues. CDR3 in DNA: TGTGCCAGCAGTTTTCAGGGCCGGAATGAGCAGTTCTTC. This gives the protein CASSFQGRNEQFF.

This clonotype has ten or more counts. This sequence joins TRBV2 and TRBJ2-5; 12 bases fit TRBD2. The trim removed 6 bases at V and 1 base at J, leaving 3 bases unmatched. Germline V gene sequence: CDR1 SNHLY, CDR2 FYNNEI. The CDR3 is made up of 15 amino acids. The CDR3, as DNA: TGTGCCAGCAGCATGACTAGCGGGGGCCAAGAGACCCAGTACTTC. Translating it yields CASSMTSGGQETQYF. Using reference TRBV2 and TRBJ2-5 for the parts outside the CDR3, the full variable domain is EPEVTQTPSHQVTQMGQEVILRCVPISNHLYFYWYRQILGQKVEFLVSFYNNEISEKSEIFDDQFSVERPDGSNFTLKIRSTKLEDSAMYFCASSMTSGGQETQYFGPGTRLLVL.

This clonotype has only a few counts. The chain is built from TRBV10-2 and TRBJ2-2; a possible D gene is TRBD2 (6 bases). Germline V gene data show CDR1 as WSHSY and CDR2 as SAAADI. V dropped 4 bases and J dropped 3 bases, with 6 bases sitting between them. There are 13 residues in the CDR3. The CDR3 sequence: CASSAGDTGELFF. CDR3 DNA sequence: TGCGCCAGCAGTGCGGGGGACACCGGGGAGCTGTTTTTT.

The chain has TRBV20-1 and TRBJ2-7, with D perhaps TRBD1 (6 bases). Germline V gene data show CDR1 as DFQATT and CDR2 as SNEGSKA (reference sequence). This CDR3 comprises 12 residues. V was clipped by 7 bases and J by 4 bases, with 14 bases between them. The CDR3 sequence is CSVDRELYEQYF. The CDR3, as DNA: TGCAGTGTGGACAGAGAGCTTTACGAGCAGTACTTC.